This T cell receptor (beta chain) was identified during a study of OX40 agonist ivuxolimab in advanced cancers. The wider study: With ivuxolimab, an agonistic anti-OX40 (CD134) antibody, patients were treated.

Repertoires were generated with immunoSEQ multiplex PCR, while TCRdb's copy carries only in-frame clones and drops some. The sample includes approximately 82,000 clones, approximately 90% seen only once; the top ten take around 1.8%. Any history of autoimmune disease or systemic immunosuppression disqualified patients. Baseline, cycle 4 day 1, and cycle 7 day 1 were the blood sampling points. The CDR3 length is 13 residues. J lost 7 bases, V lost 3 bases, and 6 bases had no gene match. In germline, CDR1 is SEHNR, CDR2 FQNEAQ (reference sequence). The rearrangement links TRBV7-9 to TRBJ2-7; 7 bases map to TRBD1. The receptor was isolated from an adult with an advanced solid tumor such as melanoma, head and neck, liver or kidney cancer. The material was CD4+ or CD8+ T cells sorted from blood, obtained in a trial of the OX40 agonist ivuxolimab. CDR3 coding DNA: TGTGCCAGCAGCTTTGAGGGGGCAGGGGAGCAGTACTTC. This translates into CASSFEGAGEQYF.